Listed here are 15 T cell receptor beta chains from one sample, sequenced in a study of CD8+ T cells in alopecia areata. The sample's treatment: oral pan-JAK inhibitor, 5-10 mg twice daily. Extraction and reverse transcription of RNA yielded cDNA as the sequencing template. TCRdb's copy holds only in-frame clones and misses some; the assay was immunoSEQ multiplex PCR. The sample carries 180,000 or so clones, approximately 52% recorded once. This specimen was CD4+ T cells sorted from blood, taken between weeks 55 and 70, from a patient treated with tofacitinib. The receptors derive from a human donor with alopecia areata.

The chain recombines TRBV19 with TRBJ1-6, with TRBD1 as a possible D gene (5 bases). This CDR3 spans 14 amino acids. Trimming pared 1 base from V and 8 bases from J, leaving 9 bases between. CDR1 is LNHDA, CDR2 SQIVND, per germline (reference sequence). CDR3 sequence: CASSIAGYDSPLHF. CDR3 DNA sequence: TGTGCCAGTAGTATAGCAGGGTACGATTCACCCCTCCACTTT.

J is TRBJ2-3 and V is TRBV2, with unresolved D. The V gene lost 10 bases and the J gene lost 5 bases, with 16 bases spanning the gap. The CDR3 covers 13 residues. The germline gives CDR1 SNHLY, CDR2 FYNNEI. Here the CDR3 reads CATTVAGIDTQYF. DNA of the CDR3: TGTGCCACCACCGTCGCCGGAATAGATACGCAGTATTTT.

The chain combines TRBV6-5 with TRBJ2-7; D is unresolved. Germline loops: CDR1 MNHEY, CDR2 SVGAGI. CDR3 length: 13 residues. The V gene lost 5 bases and the J gene lost 2 bases, with 10 bases spanning the gap. CDR3 bases: TGTGCCAGCAGTCGGCTAGGGACCTACGAGCAGTACTTC. It is translated as CASSRLGTYEQYF.

CDR3 bases: TGTGCCAGTAGTTCCGGGACAGGCCTCTGGGGGGCCAACGTCCTGACTTTC. Protein: CASSSGTGLWGANVLTF. The chain couples TRBV19 to TRBJ2-6; 8 bases map to TRBD1. The CDR3 runs to 17 residues. CDR1 is LNHDA, CDR2 SQIVND, per germline (reference sequence). Trimming at V came to 5 bases and at J to 4 bases, leaving 10 bases not matched to a gene. Supplemented by reference TRBV19 and TRBJ2-6, the full variable domain reads DGGITQSPKYLFRKEGQNVTLSCEQNLNHDAMYWYRQDPGQGLRLIYYSQIVNDFQKGDIAEGYSVSREKKESFPLTVTSAQKNPTAFYLCASSSGTGLWGANVLTFGAGSRLTVL.

The chain combines TRBV5-1 with TRBJ2-5; 9 nucleotides align to TRBD1. Germline V lookup: CDR1 SGHRS, CDR2 YFSETQ. Trimming removed 0 bases from V and 6 bases from J; junction bases left unmatched: 9. The CDR3 contains 16 residues. For the CDR3, the DNA is TGCGCCAGCAGCTTGGACACAGGGGGCGCGTCTCAGACCCAGTACTTC. It specifies CASSLDTGGASQTQYF.

The chain is built from TRBV7-9 and TRBJ2-3; 8 nucleotides agree with TRBD2. Germline V gene data show CDR1 as SEHNR and CDR2 as FQNEAQ (reference sequence). V shed 4 bases and J 1 base; nucleotides not matched to a gene: 1. The length of the CDR3 is 14 residues. The CDR3 coding sequence is TGTGCCAGCAGCTCCGGGGGGGGCACAGATACGCAGTATTTT. This encodes CASSSGGGTDTQYF.

This clone was seen only a few times. V usage is TRBV5-1 and J usage is TRBJ1-2; D is unclear. V gave up 4 bases and J gave up 4 bases, with 8 bases separating them. CDR1 and CDR2 from the germline V gene are SGHRS and YFSETQ. The CDR3 extends over 12 amino acids. The CDR3 region is CASSLNVYGYTF. The CDR3 nucleotides are TGCGCCAGCAGCCTAAACGTCTATGGCTACACCTTC.

The V call is TRBV14, the J call TRBJ2-1, with D possibly being TRBD1 or TRBD2 (5 bases each). The CDR3 has 14 residues. V dropped 0 bases and J dropped 9 bases, with 12 bases sitting between them. The germline V gene encodes CDR1 SGHDN and CDR2 FVKESK. The DNA of the CDR3 is TGTGCCAGCAGCCAAGAAGTGAGGGGCGGTGAGCAGTTCTTC. Amino acids: CASSQEVRGGEQFF.

The chain joins TRBV28 to TRBJ2-7, with TRBD1 identical over 9 bases. CDR1 is MDHEN and CDR2 is SYDVKM in the germline V gene. CDR3 length: 16 amino acids. Trimming removed 4 bases from V and 6 bases from J; junction bases left unmatched: 13. CDR3 loop: CASSSQGANPVGEQYF. The CDR3 DNA sequence: TGTGCCAGCAGTTCACAGGGGGCGAACCCTGTTGGCGAGCAGTACTTC.

This clone was seen more than once but under ten times. The chain recombines TRBV25-1 with TRBJ2-5, with a weak D call TRBD1 (6 bases). The V end lost 5 bases, the J end lost 2 bases, and 15 bases lay between the germline ends. The CDR3 runs 15 residues. Looked up from germline, CDR1 is MGHDK and CDR2 is SYGVNS. The CDR3: CASSRHGRGQETQYF. DNA of the CDR3: TGTGCCAGCAGTCGGCACGGCAGGGGACAAGAGACCCAGTACTTC.

The gene calls are TRBV27 and TRBJ2-2; perhaps TRBD1 as D (6 bases). The V gene lost 6 bases and the J gene lost 2 bases, with 10 bases spanning the gap. The CDR3 is 14 residues long. Germline lookup yields CDR1 MNHEY and CDR2 SMNVEV (reference sequence). CDR3 sequence (DNA): TGTGCCAGCAGGGAGGACAGAAACACCGGGGAGCTGTTTTTT. It translates to CASREDRNTGELFF.

This clone has more than one count but fewer than ten. The junction departs from germline at one end; a sequencing error may be responsible. CDR3 bases: TGTGCCACCAGTGAGTCGGGGAGGAGCCAAGAGACCCAGTACTTC. It is translated as CATSESGRSQETQYF. The chain carries TRBV10-3 and TRBJ2-5, with D tentatively TRBD2 (6 bases). This CDR3 spans 15 amino acids. Germline CDR1 and CDR2: ENHRY and SYGVKD.

This clone has only a few counts. The chain recombines TRBV30 with TRBJ1-2, with a tentative D call TRBD1 (5 bases). The CDR3 has 13 amino acids. The germline CDR1 and CDR2 sequences are GTSNPN and SVGIG (reference sequence). The germline V and J ends were trimmed by 5 bases and 5 bases, with 15 bases remaining between them. CDR3 loop: CAWDHEGTYGYTF. CDR3 DNA sequence: TGTGCCTGGGATCATGAGGGGACTTATGGCTACACCTTC. The full variable domain, completed using reference TRBV30 and TRBJ1-2, is SQTIHQWPATLVQPVGSPLSLECTVEGTSNPNLYWYRQAAGRGLQLLFYSVGIGQISSEVPQNLSASRPQDRQFILSSKKLLLSDSGFYLCAWDHEGTYGYTFGSGTRLTVV.

In its sample, this clone was seen a few times. In the same sample, other DNA sequences code for this CDR3. The rearrangement uses TRBV30 and TRBJ1-5; D might be TRBD1 (5 bases). There are 13 residues in the CDR3. V lost 3 bases and J 1 base, leaving 7 bases between the germline ends. Germline CDR1 GTSNPN, CDR2 SVGIG (reference sequence). The DNA for the CDR3 is TGTGCCTGGAGCCGGGACAGCAATCAGCCCCAGCATTTT. It encodes CAWSRDSNQPQHF.

The J gene is TRBJ1-2, the V gene TRBV2, with TRBD1 as a possible D gene (5 bases). This CDR3 region has 14 residues. Germline V CDR1 and CDR2: SNHLY, FYNNEI. Trimming left V 4 bases short and J 6 bases short, with 15 bases between. CDR3 sequence: CASSVVGGTNGYTF. As DNA, the CDR3 is TGTGCCAGCAGTGTCGTGGGGGGTACGAATGGCTACACCTTC. The variable domain in full, completed from reference TRBV2 and TRBJ1-2, reads EPEVTQTPSHQVTQMGQEVILRCVPISNHLYFYWYRQILGQKVEFLVSFYNNEISEKSEIFDDQFSVERPDGSNFTLKIRSTKLEDSAMYFCASSVVGGTNGYTFGSGTRLTVV.